The 24 T cell receptor beta chains listed next were all sequenced from one sample in a study of T cells after yellow fever vaccination. One entry per CDR3 protein, called by TCRdb with MiXCR from the 5' RACE reads. The sample records hundreds of thousands of distinct CDR3 sequences, around 3.6% being singletons. Specimen: PBMCs, collected on the day of the yellow fever booster vaccination. These receptors originate from a man younger than 35 who received the YFV17D yellow fever vaccine.

This clonotype was counted only a few times. This chain uses TRBV5-5 with TRBJ2-3; D is ambiguous. Per the germline V gene, CDR1 is SGHKS and CDR2 is YYEKEE (reference sequence). The V gene lost 0 bases and the J gene lost 2 bases, with 10 bases spanning the gap. This CDR3 is 15 amino acids long. CDR3 region: CASSLGGTITDTQYF. CDR3 bases: TGTGCCAGCAGCTTGGGGGGAACCATCACAGATACGCAGTATTTT.

The rearrangement uses TRBV12-3 or TRBV12-4 and TRBJ1-2, with a weak D call TRBD1 (6 bases). The CDR3 extends over 13 amino acids. The V gene lost 6 bases and the J gene lost 4 bases, with 12 bases spanning the gap. CDR3 sequence (DNA): TGTGCCAGCAGAGGGGGTGAGAGCTATGGCTACACCTTC. Protein: CASRGGESYGYTF.

For this clonotype: Just one base apart from a much larger clone, this may be a read error. The V gene is TRBV4-1, the J gene TRBJ2-1; D possibly uses TRBD1 or TRBD2 (5 bases each). The germline V gene has CDR1 MGHRA and CDR2 YSYEKL. The length of the CDR3 is 17 residues. V lost 6 bases and J 9 bases, leaving 27 bases between the germline ends. This chain's CDR3 is CASRRNGDRLTVSEQFF. For the CDR3, the DNA is TGCGCCAGCAGACGAAACGGGGACCGCCTTACCGTTTCTGAGCAGTTCTTC.

This chain links TRBV7-9 with TRBJ1-2; 7 bases agree with TRBD1. The germline V gene encodes CDR1 SEHNR and CDR2 FQNEAQ (reference sequence). The CDR3 extends over 14 amino acids. V shed 7 bases, J shed 7 bases, and the junction held 12 bases outside the gene matches. The CDR3 region is CASIRREGAGGYTF. CDR3 coding DNA: TGTGCCAGCATCCGCCGGGAGGGGGCGGGTGGCTACACCTTC.

This clonotype was counted ten times or more. The V and J genes are TRBV12-3 or TRBV12-4 and TRBJ1-1, with D perhaps TRBD1 (5 bases). This CDR3 region has 13 residues. Deletions cut 5 bases from V and 7 bases from J, with 14 bases between. CDR3: CASSMSGTVEAFF. CDR3 sequence (DNA): TGTGCCAGCAGTATGAGTGGGACCGTTGAAGCTTTCTTT.

Points on this clonotype: Its ends do not fully match the called genes, so a read error is possible. The chain couples TRBV6-2 or TRBV6-3 to TRBJ2-1; 7 nucleotides match TRBD2. This CDR3 contains 13 residues. Germline V gene sequence: CDR1 MNHEY, CDR2 SVGEGT. The CDR3 DNA is TGTGCCAGCAGTTTACCTAGCGGTGGGGCCAAGATCTTC. Translated: CASSLPSGGAKIF.

This sequence joins TRBV14 and TRBJ2-7; D not resolved. The CDR3 runs 17 residues. The germline V and J ends were trimmed by 1 base and 2 bases, with 18 bases remaining between them. Germline V gene sequence: CDR1 SGHDN, CDR2 FVKESK. The CDR3 sequence is CASSQGVGTLSPYEQYV. The CDR3 DNA follows: TGTGCCAGCAGCCAAGGAGTCGGTACTCTCAGTCCCTACGAGCAGTACGTC.

This clonotype was seen a few times. V usage is TRBV5-1 and J usage is TRBJ1-1, with D hard to call. The V end was cut by 4 bases, the J end by 4 bases, with 17 bases between. The CDR3 loop spans 15 amino acids. CDR1 and CDR2 (germline): SGHRS, YFSETQ. For the CDR3, the DNA is TGCGCCAGCAGCCCTCGGGAAGCTCTAACCACTGAAGCTTTCTTT. It specifies CASSPREALTTEAFF.

This clonotype was observed at least ten times. DNA of the CDR3: TGCGCCAGCAGCCAAGATTCCTCCCCAGATACGCAGTATTTT. This encodes CASSQDSSPDTQYF. This chain links TRBV4-3 with TRBJ2-3; D remains ambiguous. Germline CDR1 reads LGHNA; CDR2 reads YSLEER. CDR3 length equals 14 residues. V gave up 0 bases and J gave up 4 bases, with 8 bases separating them.

This clonotype was counted many times. The chain recombines TRBV6-5 with TRBJ1-1; possible D gene TRBD1, 5 bases. The CDR3 covers 14 residues. The germline V and J ends were trimmed by 4 bases and 1 base, with 10 bases remaining between them. From germline, CDR1 is MNHEY and CDR2 SVGAGI. CDR3 coding DNA: TGTGCCAGCAGTTTGGCTAGGGGGAACACTGAAGCTTTCTTT. It translates to CASSLARGNTEAFF.

The chain has TRBV5-1 and TRBJ2-3; D remains ambiguous. CDR3 length equals 14 residues. The ends were cut back, 3 bases at V and 5 bases at J, with 13 bases in the middle. Germline CDR1 reads SGHRS; CDR2 reads YFSETQ. CDR3 residues: CASSSQSLKDTQYF. The CDR3, as DNA: TGCGCCAGCAGCTCCCAGTCCCTAAAAGATACGCAGTATTTT.

This clonotype was observed at least ten times. The rearrangement joins TRBV20-1 to TRBJ1-1, with TRBD1 as a possible D gene (6 bases). Trimming stripped 3 bases from V and 3 bases from J, with 11 bases between. Germline V gene lookup returns CDR1 DFQATT and CDR2 SNEGSKA (reference sequence). The CDR3 sequence is 13 residues long. The CDR3: CSARGGADTEAFF. CDR3 sequence (DNA): TGCAGTGCTAGGGGGGGGGCGGACACTGAAGCTTTCTTT.

This clonotype showed up many times. The junction departs from germline at one end; a sequencing error may be responsible. The chain recombines TRBV7-9 with TRBJ2-3; 12 nucleotides line up with TRBD1. CDR3 size: 17 residues. The V gene's germline CDR1 is SEHNR and CDR2 FQNEAQ (reference sequence). This chain's CDR3 is CASSRTPGTGGTDTQYF. CDR3 in DNA: TGTGCCAGCAGCCGTACCCCCGGGACAGGGGGCACGGATACGCAGTATTTT.

This clonotype was found a few times. V and J are TRBV18 and TRBJ2-1; no clear D gene. Germline-derived CDR1 and CDR2 are KGHSH and LQKENI. The CDR3 length is 15 residues. Trimming pared 0 bases from V and 7 bases from J, leaving 13 bases between. The CDR3 DNA reads as TGTGCCAGCTCACCACCGGAGCATGGGAAGAATGAGCAGTTCTTC. This sequence encodes CASSPPEHGKNEQFF.

The table lists this clonotype with a few counts. The chain has TRBV30 and TRBJ1-4, with no clear D. Deletions cut 1 base from V and 0 bases from J, with 0 bases between. The CDR3 runs to 12 residues. Germline V gives CDR1 GTSNPN, CDR2 SVGIG (reference sequence). CDR3: CAWSATNEKLFF. Written as DNA, the CDR3 is TGTGCCTGGAGTGCAACTAATGAAAAACTGTTTTTT. Drawing the rest from reference TRBV30 and TRBJ1-4, the complete variable domain is SQTIHQWPATLVQPVGSPLSLECTVEGTSNPNLYWYRQAAGRGLQLLFYSVGIGQISSEVPQNLSASRPQDRQFILSSKKLLLSDSGFYLCAWSATNEKLFFGSGTQLSVL.

This clonotype was seen at least ten times. The chain carries TRBV7-9 and TRBJ2-5; 8 bases line up with TRBD2. The trim removed 3 bases at V and 0 bases at J, leaving 0 bases unmatched. The germline V gene has CDR1 SEHNR and CDR2 FQNEAQ (reference sequence). The CDR3 spans 14 residues. The CDR3 nucleotides read TGTGCCAGCAGCTTTAGCGGGAACCAAGAGACCCAGTACTTC. Protein product: CASSFSGNQETQYF.

This clonotype was detected many times. This chain uses TRBV6-2 or TRBV6-3 with TRBJ2-7; 7 bases agree with TRBD1. Germline V gene data show CDR1 as MNHEY and CDR2 as SVGEGT. This CDR3 spans 15 amino acids. The junction had 10 bases not matched to a gene; V was cut back by 6 bases and J by 2 bases. The CDR3 sequence: CASSHLGGTAYEQYF. The CDR3 DNA reads TGTGCCAGCAGCCACTTAGGTGGGACAGCCTACGAGCAGTACTTC.

By its share, this clonotype is medium-sized. The chain carries TRBV10-2 and TRBJ2-2; TRBD2 matches at 7 bases. V lost 3 bases to trimming and J lost 2 bases; unmatched junction nucleotides: 9. The CDR3 extends over 17 amino acids. Germline V CDR1 and CDR2: WSHSY, SAAADI. Here the CDR3 DNA reads TGCGCCAGCAGTGATCTAGGGCGGGGGACTAACACCGGGGAGCTGTTTTTT. It codes for CASSDLGRGTNTGELFF.

This chain uses TRBV7-2 with TRBJ2-7; D may be TRBD2 (6 bases). This CDR3 region has 14 residues. V shed 3 bases and J shed 5 bases, with 14 bases lying between them. From germline, CDR1 is SGHTA and CDR2 FQGNSA. CDR3 bases: TGTGCCAGCAGCTTCGCGACGGGGGTCAACGAGCAGTACTTC. Amino acids: CASSFATGVNEQYF.

The V gene is TRBV12-3 or TRBV12-4, the J gene TRBJ1-4, with D perhaps TRBD1 (6 bases). Trimming pared 2 bases from V and 8 bases from J, leaving 12 bases between. The CDR3 loop spans 14 amino acids. CDR3 coding DNA: TGTGCCAGCAGTTTAAGGGGGATCATAGAAAAACTGTTTTTT. It codes for CASSLRGIIEKLFF.

This clonotype came up a few times. The V gene is TRBV28, the J gene TRBJ1-5; D is ambiguous. Germline CDR1 MDHEN, CDR2 SYDVKM. This CDR3 is 15 amino acids long. V lost 5 bases and J lost 7, with 18 bases in between. DNA for the CDR3: TGTGCCAGCAGTACCGACGCACTCATAGGACAGCCCCAGCATTTT. Protein sequence: CASSTDALIGQPQHF.

This clonotype came up a few times. The chain recombines TRBV12-3 or TRBV12-4 with TRBJ1-2; D is ambiguous. V gave up 5 bases and J gave up 4 bases, with 14 bases separating them. This CDR3 has 14 residues. CDR3 sequence reads: CASSTRALPYGYTF. The CDR3 DNA sequence: TGTGCCAGCAGTACGCGTGCCCTACCCTATGGCTACACCTTC.

The rearrangement uses TRBV5-1 and TRBJ1-1; no clear D gene. CDR3 length: 14 residues. V was trimmed by 1 base and J by 1 base, leaving 8 bases between them. CDR1 SGHRS and CDR2 YFSETQ come from the germline V gene. For the CDR3, the DNA is TGCGCCAGCAGCTTGACCAGCCCGAACACTGAAGCTTTCTTT. This gives the protein CASSLTSPNTEAFF. The full variable domain, completed using reference TRBV5-1 and TRBJ1-1, is KAGVTQTPRYLIKTRGQQVTLSCSPISGHRSVSWYQQTPGQGLQFLFEYFSETQRNKGNFPGRFSGRQFSNSRSEMNVSTLELGDSALYLCASSLTSPNTEAFFGQGTRLTVV.

This clonotype was counted ten times or more. The chain is built from TRBV9 and TRBJ2-2; weak D call: TRBD1 (5 bases). CDR3 length: 15 amino acids. V was pared by 1 base and J by 2 bases, with 9 bases between. CDR1 SGDLS and CDR2 YYNGEE come from the germline V gene. The CDR3 reads CASSVPGSNTGELFF. The CDR3 coding sequence is TGTGCCAGCAGCGTACCAGGGTCCAACACCGGGGAGCTGTTTTTT.